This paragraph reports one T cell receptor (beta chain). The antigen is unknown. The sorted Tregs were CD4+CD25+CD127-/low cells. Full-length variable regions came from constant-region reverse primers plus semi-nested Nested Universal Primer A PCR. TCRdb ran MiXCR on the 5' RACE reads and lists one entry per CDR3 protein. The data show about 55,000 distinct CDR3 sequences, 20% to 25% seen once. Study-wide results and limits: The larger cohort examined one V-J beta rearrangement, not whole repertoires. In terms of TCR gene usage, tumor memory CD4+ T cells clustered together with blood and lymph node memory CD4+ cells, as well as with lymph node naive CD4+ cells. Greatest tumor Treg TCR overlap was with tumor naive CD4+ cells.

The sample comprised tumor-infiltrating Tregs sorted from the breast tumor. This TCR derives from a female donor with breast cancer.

This CDR3 reads CAISDTGGQGAYEQYF. The CDR3 DNA reads as TGTGCCATCAGTGATACCGGGGGCCAGGGGGCCTACGAGCAGTACTTC. The chain has TRBV10-3 and TRBJ2-7, with D possibly TRBD1 on 7 matching bases. This CDR3 contains 16 residues. From germline, CDR1 is ENHRY and CDR2 SYGVKD. V lost 3 bases and J lost 2, with 17 bases in between.